Sequencing of this T cell receptor beta chain was carried out in a study of cytomegalovirus exposure and HLA in healthy donors. Germline V gene lookup returns CDR1 LGHNT and CDR2 FRNRAP. The CDR3 totals 16 residues. Trimming pared 0 bases from V and 2 bases from J, leaving 10 bases between. 13 Jbeta primers and 60 Vbeta primers were used for the PCR. Produced via immunoSEQ multiplex PCR; TCRdb's table is partial and in-frame only. The sample records approximately 300,000 clones, 84% being singletons. The chain links TRBV12-5 to TRBJ2-2, with D perhaps matching TRBD2 (6 bases). This receptor was obtained from a woman aged 40 to 50 in good health and CMV-seropositive. The sample consisted of PBMCs. In DNA, the CDR3 is TGTGCTAGTGGTTTGGTACGCGGGGCTAACACCGGGGAGCTGTTTTTT. This translates into CASGLVRGANTGELFF. The whole variable domain, filled in from reference TRBV12-5 and TRBJ2-2, reads DARVTQTPRHKVTEMGQEVTMRCQPILGHNTVFWYRQTMMQGLELLAYFRNRAPLDDSGMPKDRFSAEMPDATLATLKIQPSEPRDSAVYFCASGLVRGANTGELFFGEGSRLTVL.